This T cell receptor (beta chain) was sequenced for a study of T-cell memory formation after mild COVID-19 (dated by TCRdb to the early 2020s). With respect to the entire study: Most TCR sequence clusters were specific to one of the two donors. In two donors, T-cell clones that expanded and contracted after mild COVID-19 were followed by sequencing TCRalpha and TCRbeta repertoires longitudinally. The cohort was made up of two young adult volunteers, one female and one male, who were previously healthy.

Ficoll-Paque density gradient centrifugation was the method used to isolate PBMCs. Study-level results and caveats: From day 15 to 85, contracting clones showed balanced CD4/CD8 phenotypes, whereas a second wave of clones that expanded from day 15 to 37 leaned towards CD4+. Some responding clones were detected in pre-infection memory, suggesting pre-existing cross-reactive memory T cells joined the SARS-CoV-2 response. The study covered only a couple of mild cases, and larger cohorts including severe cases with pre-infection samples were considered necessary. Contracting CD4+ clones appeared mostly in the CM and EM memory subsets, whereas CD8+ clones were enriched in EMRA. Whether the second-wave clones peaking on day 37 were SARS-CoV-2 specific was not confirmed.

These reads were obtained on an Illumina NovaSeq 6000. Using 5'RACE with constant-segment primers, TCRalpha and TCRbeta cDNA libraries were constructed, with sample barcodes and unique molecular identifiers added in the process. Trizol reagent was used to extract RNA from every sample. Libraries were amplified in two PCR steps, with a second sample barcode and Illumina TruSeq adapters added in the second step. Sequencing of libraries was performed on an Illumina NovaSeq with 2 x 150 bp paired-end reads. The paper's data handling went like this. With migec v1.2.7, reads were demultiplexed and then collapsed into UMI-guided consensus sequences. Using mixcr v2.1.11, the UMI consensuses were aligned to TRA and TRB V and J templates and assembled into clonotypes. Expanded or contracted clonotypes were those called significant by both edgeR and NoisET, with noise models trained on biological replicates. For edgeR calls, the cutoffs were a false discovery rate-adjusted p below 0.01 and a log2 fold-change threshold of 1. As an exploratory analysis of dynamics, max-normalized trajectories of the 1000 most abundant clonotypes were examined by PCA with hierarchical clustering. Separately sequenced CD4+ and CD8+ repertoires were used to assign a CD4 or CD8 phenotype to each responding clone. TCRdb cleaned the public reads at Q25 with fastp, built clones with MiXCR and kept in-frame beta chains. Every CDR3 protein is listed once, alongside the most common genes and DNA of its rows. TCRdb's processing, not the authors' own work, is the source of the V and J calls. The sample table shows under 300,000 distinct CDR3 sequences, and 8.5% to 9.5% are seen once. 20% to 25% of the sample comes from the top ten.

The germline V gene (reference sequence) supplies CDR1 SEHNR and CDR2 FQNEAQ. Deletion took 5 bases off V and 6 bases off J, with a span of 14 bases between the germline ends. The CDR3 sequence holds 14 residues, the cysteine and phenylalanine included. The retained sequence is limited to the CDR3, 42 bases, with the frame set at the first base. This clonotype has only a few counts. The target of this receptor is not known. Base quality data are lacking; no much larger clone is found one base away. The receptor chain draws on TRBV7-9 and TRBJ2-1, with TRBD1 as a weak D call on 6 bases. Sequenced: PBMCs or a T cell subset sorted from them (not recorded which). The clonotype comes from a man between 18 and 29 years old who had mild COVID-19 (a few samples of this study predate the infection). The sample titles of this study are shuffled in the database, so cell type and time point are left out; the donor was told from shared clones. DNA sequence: TGTGCCAGCAGCGCCCGGACAGTTCGCAATGAGCAGTTCTTC. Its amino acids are CASSARTVRNEQFF. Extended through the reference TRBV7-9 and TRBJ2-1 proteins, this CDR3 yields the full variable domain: DTGVSQNPRHKITKRGQNVTFRCDPISEHNRLYWYRQTLGQGPEFLTYFQNEAQLEKSRLLSDRFSAERPKGSFSTLEIQRTEQGDSAMYLCASSARTVRNEQFFGPGTRLTVL.